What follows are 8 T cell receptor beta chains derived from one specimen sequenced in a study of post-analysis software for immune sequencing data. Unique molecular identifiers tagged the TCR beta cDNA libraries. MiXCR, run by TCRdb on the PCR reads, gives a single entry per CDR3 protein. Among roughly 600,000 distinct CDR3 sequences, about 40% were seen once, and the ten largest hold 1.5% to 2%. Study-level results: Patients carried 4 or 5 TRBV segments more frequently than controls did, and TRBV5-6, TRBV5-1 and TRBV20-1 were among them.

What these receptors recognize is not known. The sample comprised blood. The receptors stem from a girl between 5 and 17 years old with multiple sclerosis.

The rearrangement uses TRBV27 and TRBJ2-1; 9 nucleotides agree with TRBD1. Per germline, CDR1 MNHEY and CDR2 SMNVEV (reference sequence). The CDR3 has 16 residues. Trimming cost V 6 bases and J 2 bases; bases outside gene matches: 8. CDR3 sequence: CASSRTTGGPYNEQFF. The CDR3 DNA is TGTGCCAGCAGCCGAACCACAGGGGGCCCCTACAATGAGCAGTTCTTC.

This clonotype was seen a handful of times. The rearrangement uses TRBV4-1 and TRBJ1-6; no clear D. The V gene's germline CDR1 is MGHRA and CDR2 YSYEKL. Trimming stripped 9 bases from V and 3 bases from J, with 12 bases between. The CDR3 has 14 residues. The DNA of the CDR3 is TGCGCCAGTAGCTGGGAAGACTATAATTCACCCCTCCACTTT. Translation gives CASSWEDYNSPLHF.

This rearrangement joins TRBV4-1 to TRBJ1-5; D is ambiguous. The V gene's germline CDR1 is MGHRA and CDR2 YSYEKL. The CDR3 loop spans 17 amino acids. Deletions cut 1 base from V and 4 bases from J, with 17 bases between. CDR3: CASSQAPWAGPNQPQHF. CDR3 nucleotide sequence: TGCGCCAGCAGCCAAGCCCCGTGGGCAGGCCCAAATCAGCCCCAGCATTTT.

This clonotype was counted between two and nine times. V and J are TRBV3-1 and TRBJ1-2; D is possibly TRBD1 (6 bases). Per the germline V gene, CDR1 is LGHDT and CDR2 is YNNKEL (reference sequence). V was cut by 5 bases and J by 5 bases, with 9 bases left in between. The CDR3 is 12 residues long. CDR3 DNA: TGTGCCAGCAGCTCCGGACAGTATGGCTACACCTTC. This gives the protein CASSSGQYGYTF.

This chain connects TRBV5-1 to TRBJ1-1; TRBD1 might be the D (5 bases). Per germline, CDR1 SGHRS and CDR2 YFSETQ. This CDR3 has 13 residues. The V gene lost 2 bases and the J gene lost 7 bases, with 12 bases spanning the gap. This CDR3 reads CASSFGERGEAFF. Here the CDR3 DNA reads TGCGCCAGCAGCTTCGGGGAGAGGGGTGAAGCTTTCTTT. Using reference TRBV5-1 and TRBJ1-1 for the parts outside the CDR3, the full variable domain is KAGVTQTPRYLIKTRGQQVTLSCSPISGHRSVSWYQQTPGQGLQFLFEYFSETQRNKGNFPGRFSGRQFSNSRSEMNVSTLELGDSALYLCASSFGERGEAFFGQGTRLTVV.

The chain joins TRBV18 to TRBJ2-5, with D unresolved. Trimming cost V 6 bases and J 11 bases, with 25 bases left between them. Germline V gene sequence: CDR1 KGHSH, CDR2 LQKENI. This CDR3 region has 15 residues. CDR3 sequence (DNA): TGTGCCAGCTCGCACGACGGGCCCCGGTCCTACGGGCAGTACTTC. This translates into CASSHDGPRSYGQYF.

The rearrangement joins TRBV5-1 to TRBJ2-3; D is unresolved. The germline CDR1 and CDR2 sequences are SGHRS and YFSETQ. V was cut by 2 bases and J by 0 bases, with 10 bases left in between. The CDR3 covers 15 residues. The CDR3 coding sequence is TGCGCCAGCAGCTTCGCGGAAACTAGCACAGATACGCAGTATTTT. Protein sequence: CASSFAETSTDTQYF.

The CDR3 DNA sequence: TGTGCCAGCAGCCAAGATTGGGGACTAGGAGAGACCCAGTACTTC. Amino acid sequence: CASSQDWGLGETQYF. The chain is built from TRBV4-2 and TRBJ2-5, with TRBD2 identical over 8 bases. Germline V gene data show CDR1 as LGHNA and CDR2 as YNFKEQ. The trim removed 0 bases at V and 4 bases at J, leaving 4 bases unmatched. The CDR3 consists of 15 residues.